This T cell receptor (beta chain) was captured by sequencing in a study of regulatory T cells in long-lasting Graves disease. Findings and limits, study-wide: Persistent cases of Graves' showed reduced TCR diversity relative to newly diagnosed patients. Persistent disease samples used TRBV28, TRBJ1-2 and TRBJ2-5 preferentially.

Libraries of TCR beta came from iRepertoire HTBI primers plus Arm-PCR of CDR3 regions. TCRdb passed the multiplex PCR reads through MiXCR, listing each CDR3 protein once. The sample has a few hundred thousand distinct CDR3 sequences; about a quarter are singletons. The CDR3 has 15 residues. Germline CDR1 SGHVS, CDR2 FQNEAQ. V gave up 2 bases and J gave up 5 bases; unmatched junction bases: 3. This clonotype was detected only a few times. The antigen remains unidentified. Stated time point: persistent/refractory GD, antithyroid drugs over 5 years with positive TRAb. PBMCs were the source of the RNA used for TCR sequencing. Diagnosing Graves' disease relied on the American Thyroid Association guidelines.

This sequence was found in a female donor with Graves disease. V and J are TRBV7-8 and TRBJ2-2; 9 bases line up with TRBD2. Sequences were derived from peripheral blood mononuclear cells (PBMCs), sampled when the disease was refractory, from a patient treated with antithyroid drugs. CDR3: CASSLIAGDTGELFF. CDR3 in DNA: TGTGCCAGCAGCTTAATAGCGGGGGATACCGGGGAGCTGTTTTTT.